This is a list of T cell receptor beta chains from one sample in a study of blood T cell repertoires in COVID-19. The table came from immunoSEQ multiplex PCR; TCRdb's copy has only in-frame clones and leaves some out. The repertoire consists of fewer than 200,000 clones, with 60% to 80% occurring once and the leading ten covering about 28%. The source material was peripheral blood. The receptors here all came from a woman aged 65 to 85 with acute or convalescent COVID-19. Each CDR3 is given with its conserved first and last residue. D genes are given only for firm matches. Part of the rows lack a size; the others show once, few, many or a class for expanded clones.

DNA: TGTGCCAGCAGCTTAGGCAGGGGCTCCTACAATGAGCAGTTCTTC
CDR3: CASSLGRGSYNEQFF
length: 15
D: .
J: TRBJ2-1
size: .
V: TRBV11-3

DNA: TGTGCCAGCAGCTTAGATCTCGGGATTCAGCCCCAGCATTTT
CDR3: CASSLDLGIQPQHF
length: 14
D: .
J: TRBJ1-5
size: .
V: TRBV11-2

DNA: TGTGCCAGCAGTTTGGGGGGCTCTGGGGCCAACGTCCTGACTTTC
CDR3: CASSLGGSGANVLTF
length: 15
D: .
J: TRBJ2-6
size: .
V: TRBV28

DNA: TGTGCCAGCTCTCACGGACAGGGGCCGCTAGAAGGTACGCAGTATTTT
CDR3: CASSHGQGPLEGTQYF
length: 16
D: TRBD1
J: TRBJ2-3
size: once
V: TRBV18

DNA: TGTGCCAGTAGCGAGTTAAGGGACAGAAGAAACACCATATATTTT
CDR3: CASSELRDRRNTIYF
length: 15
D: TRBD1
J: TRBJ1-3
size: .
V: TRBV19

DNA: TGTGCCAGCAGCCAGAGCGGGAGTAATGCAGATACGCAGTATTTT
CDR3: CASSQSGSNADTQYF
length: 15
D: TRBD2
J: TRBJ2-3
size: .
V: TRBV7-2

DNA: TGTGCCAGCAGCTTGAGACTGAACAATGAGCAGTTCTTC
CDR3: CASSLRLNNEQFF
length: 13
D: .
J: TRBJ2-1
size: .
V: TRBV5-4

DNA: TGTGCCAGCAGCCAAGGCCCCTCGGGACTTTCCTACGAGCAGTACTTC
CDR3: CASSQGPSGLSYEQYF
length: 16
D: .
J: TRBJ2-7
size: once
V: TRBV3-1/TRBV3-2

DNA: TGTGCCTGGAGTGTATGGGAGTCAGGGGCCAACGTCCTGACTTTC
CDR3: CAWSVWESGANVLTF
length: 15
D: .
J: TRBJ2-6
size: .
V: TRBV30

DNA: TGCGCCAGCAGCCAGAGCGGGACAGGGCGGGTCCACGAGCAGTACTTC
CDR3: CASSQSGTGRVHEQYF
length: 16
D: TRBD1
J: TRBJ2-7
size: .
V: TRBV4-1

DNA: TGTGCCAGTAGTATAGATGTAGACAGGCGCTATGGCTACACCTTC
CDR3: CASSIDVDRRYGYTF
length: 15
D: .
J: TRBJ1-2
size: .
V: TRBV19

DNA: TGTGCCAGCAGTGAAGGGACAGGAAACTCTGGAAACACCATATATTTT
CDR3: CASSEGTGNSGNTIYF
length: 16
D: TRBD1
J: TRBJ1-3
size: .
V: TRBV2

DNA: TGTGCCAGTCCGAAAAGAGTCGGGGAACTCTCTGAAGCTTTCTTT
CDR3: CASPKRVGELSEAFF
length: 15
D: .
J: TRBJ1-1
size: .
V: TRBV19

DNA: TGTGCCAGCAGTACACCGGACAGCAAGAAAGAGACCCAGTACTTC
CDR3: CASSTPDSKKETQYF
length: 15
D: .
J: TRBJ2-5
size: .
V: TRBV7-6

DNA: TGCGCCAGCAGCCACCCCACAGGGGGAGTAGGCTACACCTTC
CDR3: CASSHPTGGVGYTF
length: 14
D: TRBD1
J: TRBJ1-2
size: .
V: TRBV4-1

DNA: TGTGCCATCAGCTCCCGAGCGGGAGAGGCCTACAATGAGCAGTTCTTC
CDR3: CAISSRAGEAYNEQFF
length: 16
D: TRBD2
J: TRBJ2-1
size: .
V: TRBV10-3

DNA: TGTGCCAGCAGCTTAGGGACGGCGGGGTATGAGCAGTTCTTC
CDR3: CASSLGTAGYEQFF
length: 14
D: .
J: TRBJ2-1
size: .
V: TRBV11-2

DNA: TGTGCCAGCTCACCCGGACTAGCGGGAACCGGCAATGAGCAGTTCTTC
CDR3: CASSPGLAGTGNEQFF
length: 16
D: TRBD2
J: TRBJ2-1
size: .
V: TRBV18